This is a list of T cell receptor beta chains from one sample in a study of T cell responses to AZD1222 COVID-19 vaccine. The protocol was immunoSEQ multiplex PCR, while the TCRdb copy is restricted to in-frame clones and leaves out a portion. The table records 110,000 to 150,000 clones, 89% of them present only once. This specimen consisted of peripheral blood, obtained on day 0 of AZD1222 vaccination. The receptors were gathered from an adult in good health. CDR3s include the opening cysteine and the closing phenylalanine or tryptophan. D genes are given only for firm matches. The size field is filled for only some rows; it gives once, few, many or a size class.

>.|TRBJ1-2|.|TRBV7-2
TGTGCCAGCAGCTTTGACAGCAACTATGGCTACACCTTC
CASSFDSNYGYTF
>.|TRBJ1-5|.|TRBV4-2
TGTGCCAGCAGCCAAGATGGGAGAAATCAGCCCCAGCATTTT
CASSQDGRNQPQHF
>once|TRBJ1-2|.|TRBV2
TGTGCCAGACAGGTTCTTGAGGGTGGCTACACCTTC
CARQVLEGGYTF
>.|TRBJ2-1|.|TRBV18
TGTGCCAGCTCACCGGGACCTTACAATGAGCAGTTCTTC
CASSPGPYNEQFF
>.|TRBJ1-5|.|TRBV6-5
TGTGCCAGCAGTCTCGACGGGTCTAGCAATCAGCCCCAGCATTTT
CASSLDGSSNQPQHF
>.|TRBJ2-7|.|TRBV6-5
TGTGCCAGCAGTTTAACAGGGAAAGGCGAGCAGTACTTC
CASSLTGKGEQYF
>.|TRBJ2-3|.|TRBV19
TGTGCCAGTAACCTGGGCGGATCAGATACGCAGTATTTT
CASNLGGSDTQYF
>few|TRBJ2-7|.|TRBV6-6
TGTGCCAGCAGCGCGGACCGCTACGAGCAGTACTTC
CASSADRYEQYF
>.|TRBJ2-7|.|TRBV7-8
TGTGCCAGCAGCAACCGGGACCAGAGAGAGCAGTACTTC
CASSNRDQREQYF
>.|TRBJ2-5|TRBD1|TRBV18
TGTGCCAGCTCACCGGGGACAGGGGAGACCCAGTACTTC
CASSPGTGETQYF
>.|TRBJ2-7|.|TRBV27
TGTGCCAGCAGTCCACAGACCTTGGGGGGCGAGCAGTACTTC
CASSPQTLGGEQYF
>.|TRBJ1-2|.|TRBV24-1
TGTGCCACCAGTGATGGGGGTAGACTGAAGAACTATGGCTACACCTTC
CATSDGGRLKNYGYTF
>.|TRBJ1-6|.|TRBV28
TGTGCCAGCAGTTTAGCACCGAGCTCCTATAATTCACCCCTCCACTTT
CASSLAPSSYNSPLHF
>.|TRBJ1-6|.|TRBV2
TGTGCCAGCAGTGTCGGCAGGGATAATTCACCCCTCCACTTT
CASSVGRDNSPLHF
>.|TRBJ1-1|.|TRBV6-2/TRBV6-3
TGTGCCAGCAGCCTGGTTAACACTGAAGCTTTCTTT
CASSLVNTEAFF
>once|TRBJ2-3|TRBD1|TRBV6-6
TGTGCCAGCAAGTTCGGGACAGGCACAGATACGCAGTATTTT
CASKFGTGTDTQYF
>.|TRBJ2-5|TRBD1|TRBV28
TGTGCCAGCAGTTTTGACAGGGGGGGTCTCCAAGAGACCCAGTACTTC
CASSFDRGGLQETQYF
>.|TRBJ2-7|.|TRBV28
TGTGTCCCCTACAGGGTCCTCTCCTACGAGCAGTACTTC
CVPYRVLSYEQYF
>.|TRBJ2-1|.|TRBV14
TGTGCCAGCAGCCAAGTAGGGGGACGATACAATGAGCAGTTCTTC
CASSQVGGRYNEQFF
>.|TRBJ2-1|.|TRBV4-3
TGCGCCAGCAGCCAGAGGGCCGATACAGGGAGGACAACCCCCCATGAGCAGTTCTTC
CASSQRADTGRTTPHEQFF
>.|TRBJ2-7|TRBD1|TRBV5-1
TGCGCCAGCAGCTTGATTCCAGGGGGCTCCTACGAGCAGTACTTC
CASSLIPGGSYEQYF
>.|TRBJ2-3|TRBD1|TRBV28
TGTGCCAGCAGTCCTAATCCCGACAGGGCTACAGATACGCAGTATTTT
CASSPNPDRATDTQYF
>.|TRBJ1-3|.|TRBV6-5
TGTGCCAGCAGTTACAGGACACGTGGCAACACCATATATTTT
CASSYRTRGNTIYF
>.|TRBJ1-6|TRBD1|TRBV19
TGTGCCAGTAGTCCGGAGGGACAGGGGGAGGCACCCCTCCACTTT
CASSPEGQGEAPLHF
>.|TRBJ2-5|.|TRBV7-2
TGTGCCAGCAGCGGGGGACGGCGGTCGGGGGCCCAGTACTTC
CASSGGRRSGAQYF